This passage covers 29 T cell receptor beta chains from one sample sequenced in a study of cytomegalovirus exposure and HLA in healthy donors. PCR employed 60 Vbeta and 13 Jbeta primers. Sequenced by immunoSEQ multiplex PCR; TCRdb stores in-frame clones only, minus some. The sample lists 90,000 to 130,000 clones; approximately 78% were seen once. Material for sequencing was PBMCs. These TCRs come from a man aged 25 to 45 in good health and CMV-seropositive.

The chain is built from TRBV5-6 and TRBJ2-7, with D perhaps TRBD1 (6 bases). Trimming removed 4 bases from V and 2 bases from J, with 13 bases in between. The germline gives CDR1 SGHDT, CDR2 YYEEEE. The CDR3 covers 14 residues. The CDR3 region is CASSPMDSPYEQYV. The CDR3, as DNA: TGTGCCAGCAGCCCTATGGACAGCCCCTACGAGCAGTACGTC.

The J gene is TRBJ1-2, the V gene TRBV10-3; the D gene is possibly TRBD1 (5 bases). The CDR3 contains 13 residues. Trimming cost V 5 bases and J 4 bases, with 11 bases left between them. Per germline, CDR1 ENHRY and CDR2 SYGVKD. Written as DNA, the CDR3 is TGTGCCATCAGTTCACAGGAAGGCTATGGCTACACCTTC. It specifies CAISSQEGYGYTF.

This clone appeared once. The chain carries TRBV28 and TRBJ1-5, with D possibly TRBD1 on 5 matching bases. V dropped 7 bases and J dropped 0 bases, with 13 bases sitting between them. This CDR3 contains 15 residues. Germline CDR1 reads MDHEN; CDR2 reads SYDVKM. The CDR3 bases are TGTGCCAGCATGCCAGGGCCTTATAGCAATCAGCCCCAGCATTTT. Protein product: CASMPGPYSNQPQHF.

The J gene is TRBJ2-5, the V gene TRBV4-2, with TRBD1 as a possible D gene (6 bases). The CDR3 runs to 15 residues. CDR1 is LGHNA and CDR2 is YNFKEQ in the germline V gene. V gave up 1 base and J gave up 2 bases, with 11 bases separating them. The CDR3 DNA is TGTGCCAGCAGCCAAGGACACAGGGTACAAGAGACCCAGTACTTC. Its translation: CASSQGHRVQETQYF.

This clone turned up a few times. Other nucleotide sequences in the sample specify the same CDR3. The chain uses TRBV5-8 and TRBJ1-5; no firm D call. CDR3 length: 15 amino acids. CDR1 and CDR2 (germline): SGHTS, YDEGEE. The V end lost 0 bases, the J end lost 1 base, and 8 bases lay between the germline ends. The CDR3: CASSLDGYSNQPQHF. DNA for the CDR3: TGTGCCAGCAGCTTGGACGGGTACAGCAATCAGCCCCAGCATTTT.

This chain connects TRBV4-1 to TRBJ2-3; 11 bases agree with TRBD2. The CDR3 is 16 residues long. CDR1 is MGHRA, CDR2 YSYEKL, per germline. V was clipped by 6 bases and J by 5 bases; unmatched bases: 10. The CDR3 loop is CASSLSGGAWKDTQYF. The CDR3 nucleotides read TGCGCCAGCAGTCTTAGCGGGGGGGCCTGGAAAGATACGCAGTATTTT.

The chain links TRBV2 to TRBJ2-3; D gene uncertain. This CDR3 is 12 amino acids long. Trimming removed 8 bases from V and 4 bases from J, with 10 bases in between. Germline CDR1 SNHLY, CDR2 FYNNEI. Written as DNA, the CDR3 is TGTGCCAGCCGCCCCCGGGCAGATACGCAGTATTTT. Its protein is CASRPRADTQYF.

This chain connects TRBV11-3 to TRBJ2-1, with 8 positions matching TRBD1. CDR1 is SGHNT, CDR2 YENEEA, per germline. V lost 5 bases to trimming and J lost 9 bases; unmatched junction nucleotides: 12. This CDR3 spans 15 amino acids. CDR3 amino acids: CASSPRTGSFGEQFF. As DNA, the CDR3 is TGTGCCAGCAGCCCCCGGACAGGGTCATTCGGTGAGCAGTTCTTC. The complete variable domain, with remaining parts taken from reference TRBV11-3 and TRBJ2-1, reads EAGVVQSPRYKIIEKKQPVAFWCNPISGHNTLYWYLQNLGQGPELLIRYENEEAVDDSQLPKDRFSAERLKGVDSTLKIQPAELGDSAVYLCASSPRTGSFGEQFFGPGTRLTVL.

CDR3 DNA sequence: TGTGCCAGCAGGACATACACTGAAGCTTTCTTT. This translates into CASRTYTEAFF. The chain employs TRBV7-9 and TRBJ1-1; D unclear. The CDR3 has 11 residues. V shed 6 bases and J shed 3 bases, with 5 bases lying between them. Germline CDR1 SEHNR, CDR2 FQNEAQ (reference sequence).

This chain uses TRBV19 with TRBJ2-3; D ambiguous. The ends were cut back, 4 bases at V and 2 bases at J, with 7 bases in the middle. Germline CDR1 is LNHDA and CDR2 is SQIVND (reference sequence). The CDR3 is made up of 13 amino acids. The CDR3 region has the DNA TGTGCCAGTAGTACCACAGTCACAGATACGCAGTATTTT. Amino acid sequence: CASSTTVTDTQYF.

The chain joins TRBV6-1 to TRBJ1-5; D might be TRBD1 (5 bases). The CDR3 spans 14 residues. The germline V gene encodes CDR1 MNHNS and CDR2 SASEGT. V gave up 8 bases and J gave up 9 bases, with 20 bases separating them. CDR3 coding DNA: TGTGCCAGCGAAAGGGCGGGGGACGATGGGCCCCAGCATTTT. Residues: CASERAGDDGPQHF.

The chain joins TRBV29-1 to TRBJ2-5; TRBD2 matches 7 bases. V lost 4 bases and J lost 5; bases outside the gene matches: 10. This CDR3 comprises 14 residues. CDR1 is SQVTM, CDR2 ANQGSEA, per germline. CDR3 protein: CSVAPLTSRETQYF. DNA of the CDR3: TGCAGCGTTGCCCCCTTGACTAGCCGCGAGACCCAGTACTTC.

The J gene is TRBJ2-1, the V gene TRBV19, with TRBD2 as a possible D gene (5 bases). The germline V and J ends were trimmed by 1 base and 6 bases, with 10 bases remaining between them. Germline CDR1 is LNHDA and CDR2 is SQIVND (reference sequence). This CDR3 contains 14 residues. The CDR3 DNA is TGTGCCAGTAGTATAGGCCTAGCAACCAATGAGCAGTTCTTC. Amino acid sequence: CASSIGLATNEQFF.

The CDR3 here is CASSRTGGHLGEQFF. In DNA, the CDR3 is TGTGCCAGTAGTAGGACTGGGGGCCATCTCGGTGAGCAGTTCTTC. The V and J genes are TRBV19 and TRBJ2-1, with D possibly TRBD1 on 6 matching bases. The CDR3 runs 15 residues. V was cut by 4 bases and J by 9 bases, with 19 bases left in between. Germline V gene data show CDR1 as LNHDA and CDR2 as SQIVND (reference sequence).

The sample holds one count of this clone. This chain connects TRBV9 to TRBJ2-7; D perhaps matches TRBD2 (5 bases). This CDR3 has 13 amino acids. V was clipped by 4 bases and J by 7 bases, with 15 bases between them. The V gene's germline CDR1 is SGDLS and CDR2 YYNGEE. CDR3 sequence: CASSSGIGLEQYF. CDR3 nucleotide sequence: TGTGCCAGCAGCTCGGGGATCGGATTGGAGCAGTACTTC.

This clone was seen many times. This rearrangement joins TRBV5-4 to TRBJ2-7; 7 nucleotides match TRBD2. With V trimmed by 7 bases and J by 7 bases, 20 bases remained unmatched. Germline V gives CDR1 SGHNT, CDR2 YYREEE (reference sequence). The CDR3 has 16 residues. Here the CDR3 DNA reads TGTGCCAGCGGCTCCGGGAGCGGGACCCCCCCTCGAGAGCAGTACTTC. Its translation is CASGSGSGTPPREQYF.

This clone was observed a few times. This chain joins TRBV18 and TRBJ1-1; TRBD1 matches 10 bases. Trimming took 6 bases from V and 10 from J; bases not matched to a gene: 8. Germline-derived CDR1 and CDR2 are KGHSH and LQKENI. The CDR3 runs 13 residues. Written as DNA, the CDR3 is TGTGCCAGCTCCGAAAGGACAGGGGGGGGAGCTTTCTTT. Translation gives CASSERTGGGAFF.

This clone was counted a single time. This chain links TRBV9 with TRBJ2-5, with a weak D call TRBD1 (6 bases). In germline, CDR1 is SGDLS, CDR2 YYNGEE. With 3 bases removed from V and 3 bases from J, the gap between germline ends came to 12 bases. The CDR3 extends over 14 amino acids. The CDR3 loop is CASSGANREETQYF. In DNA form, the CDR3 reads TGTGCCAGCAGCGGAGCGAACAGGGAAGAGACCCAGTACTTC.

J is TRBJ1-1 and V is TRBV6-1; 7 bases fit TRBD1. After removal of 4 bases from V and 5 bases from J, the junction contained 4 bases not matched to a gene. The CDR3 loop spans 13 amino acids. The germline gives CDR1 MNHNS, CDR2 SASEGT. The CDR3 spells CASSGQGVTEAFF. DNA for the CDR3: TGTGCCAGCAGTGGTCAGGGGGTAACTGAAGCTTTCTTT.

V gene TRBV7-8 combines with J gene TRBJ2-5; D perhaps matches TRBD1 (5 bases). Between the trimmed V and J ends, which lost 5 bases and 3 bases, there was a span of 13 bases. The germline gives CDR1 SGHVS, CDR2 FQNEAQ. CDR3 size: 14 residues. The DNA of the CDR3 is TGTGCCAGCAGCCCGCAGGGTGTGGAAGAGACCCAGTACTTC. Amino acids: CASSPQGVEETQYF.

In nucleotides, the CDR3 is TGTGCCTGGAGTCGGGAAGGGGGTGCTATCACTGAAGCTTTCTTT. This translates into CAWSREGGAITEAFF. The chain uses TRBV30 and TRBJ1-1, with D possibly being TRBD1 (6 bases). The V gene lost 2 bases and the J gene lost 4 bases, with 17 bases spanning the gap. The CDR3 has 15 residues. Looked up from germline, CDR1 is GTSNPN and CDR2 is SVGIG (reference sequence). The full variable domain, with the rest looked up from reference TRBV30 and TRBJ1-1, is SQTIHQWPATLVQPVGSPLSLECTVEGTSNPNLYWYRQAAGRGLQLLFYSVGIGQISSEVPQNLSASRPQDRQFILSSKKLLLSDSGFYLCAWSREGGAITEAFFGQGTRLTVV.

The table lists this clone with a few counts. This chain links TRBV20-1 with TRBJ1-2, with D uncertain. The CDR3 length is 10 residues. V lost 5 bases to trimming and J lost 5 bases, with 6 bases between them. CDR1 is DFQATT, CDR2 SNEGSKA, per germline (reference sequence). CDR3 bases: TGCAGTGCTGGCTCGTATGGCTACACCTTC. Its translation is CSAGSYGYTF.

CDR3 region: CASSIRQGEPGELFF. The CDR3 DNA follows: TGTGCCAGCAGTATTCGACAGGGAGAGCCCGGGGAGCTGTTTTTT. The chain combines TRBV7-9 with TRBJ2-2, with 7 nucleotides matching TRBD1. CDR3 length equals 15 residues. After removal of 6 bases from V and 6 bases from J, the junction contained 10 bases not matched to a gene. Germline CDR1 SEHNR, CDR2 FQNEAQ (reference sequence). Complete variable domain (other parts from reference TRBV7-9 and TRBJ2-2): DTGVSQNPRHKITKRGQNVTFRCDPISEHNRLYWYRQTLGQGPEFLTYFQNEAQLEKSRLLSDRFSAERPKGSFSTLEIQRTEQGDSAMYLCASSIRQGEPGELFFGEGSRLTVL.

The V gene is TRBV7-9, the J gene TRBJ1-1; D is possibly TRBD1 (6 bases). With 5 bases removed from V and 5 bases from J, the gap between germline ends came to 15 bases. Germline lookup yields CDR1 SEHNR and CDR2 FQNEAQ (reference sequence). The CDR3 has 14 amino acids. CDR3 amino acids: CASSQNRVWTEAFF. The CDR3 DNA sequence: TGTGCCAGCAGCCAAAACAGGGTTTGGACTGAAGCTTTCTTT.

This clone was counted a single time. J is TRBJ2-1 and V is TRBV7-3, with 9 bases matching TRBD1. The CDR3 covers 16 residues. The V gene's germline CDR1 is SGHTA and CDR2 FQGTGA. With 0 bases clipped from V and 4 bases from J, the junction kept 4 bases outside the gene matches. The CDR3 region is CASSLTGTGLYNEQFF. CDR3 sequence (DNA): TGTGCCAGCAGCTTAACCGGGACAGGGCTTTACAATGAGCAGTTCTTC.

This sequence joins TRBV28 and TRBJ1-1, with no clear D. V gave up 2 bases and J gave up 0 bases, with 10 bases separating them. This CDR3 spans 15 amino acids. The germline gives CDR1 MDHEN, CDR2 SYDVKM. The CDR3 DNA is TGTGCCAGCAGTTTACCAGACACTTTGAACACTGAAGCTTTCTTT. Residues: CASSLPDTLNTEAFF. Full variable domain (rest looked up from reference TRBV28 and TRBJ1-1): DVKVTQSSRYLVKRTGEKVFLECVQDMDHENMFWYRQDPGLGLRLIYFSYDVKMKEKGDIPEGYSVSREKKERFSLILESASTNQTSMYLCASSLPDTLNTEAFFGQGTRLTVV.

The V call is TRBV9, the J call TRBJ2-1; 7 positions agree with TRBD1. This CDR3 region has 16 residues. After removal of 3 bases from V and 3 bases from J, the junction contained 9 bases not matched to a gene. CDR1 and CDR2 (germline): SGDLS, YYNGEE. Written as DNA, the CDR3 is TGTGCCAGCAGCGCCTCCTCAGGGGGTCTCTACAATGAGCAGTTCTTC. Translating gives CASSASSGGLYNEQFF.

The chain uses TRBV30 and TRBJ2-5; D is ambiguous. Trimming took off 5 bases at V and 2 bases at J, with 9 bases between the two ends. The CDR3 extends over 12 amino acids. CDR1 is GTSNPN and CDR2 is SVGIG in the germline V gene (reference sequence). DNA of the CDR3: TGTGCCTGGTCACCAGGACAAGAGACCCAGTACTTC. This sequence encodes CAWSPGQETQYF.

This clone was seen once. The chain recombines TRBV27 with TRBJ2-5, with D possibly matching TRBD2 (6 bases). The CDR3 totals 15 residues. The germline V gene has CDR1 MNHEY and CDR2 SMNVEV (reference sequence). Trimming took 5 bases from V and 4 from J, leaving 17 bases between them. The CDR3 here is CASSGSGDVRETQYF. DNA of the CDR3: TGTGCCAGCAGTGGCTCGGGGGACGTTCGAGAGACCCAGTACTTC.